The following is a T cell receptor (beta chain) sequence with its context. The record originates from a study of cytomegalovirus exposure and HLA in healthy donors. PCR amplification relied on 60 Vbeta primers (plus 13 Jbeta primers). Clones were read by immunoSEQ multiplex PCR, and TCRdb kept only the in-frame ones, dropping some. In the table there are about 160,000 clones, around 80% of which are singletons. Material for sequencing was PBMCs. This sequence was found in a male donor in good health and CMV-seropositive.

The CDR3 coding sequence is TGTGCCAGTCGGGGACTAGCGGGAGTAAGTGAGCAGTTCTTC. Translated, it gives CASRGLAGVSEQFF. The chain carries TRBV7-2 and TRBJ2-1, with 14 bases matching TRBD2. Germline values: CDR1 SGHTA, CDR2 FQGNSA. The CDR3 runs 14 residues. The trim removed 9 bases at V and 9 bases at J, leaving 7 bases unmatched.